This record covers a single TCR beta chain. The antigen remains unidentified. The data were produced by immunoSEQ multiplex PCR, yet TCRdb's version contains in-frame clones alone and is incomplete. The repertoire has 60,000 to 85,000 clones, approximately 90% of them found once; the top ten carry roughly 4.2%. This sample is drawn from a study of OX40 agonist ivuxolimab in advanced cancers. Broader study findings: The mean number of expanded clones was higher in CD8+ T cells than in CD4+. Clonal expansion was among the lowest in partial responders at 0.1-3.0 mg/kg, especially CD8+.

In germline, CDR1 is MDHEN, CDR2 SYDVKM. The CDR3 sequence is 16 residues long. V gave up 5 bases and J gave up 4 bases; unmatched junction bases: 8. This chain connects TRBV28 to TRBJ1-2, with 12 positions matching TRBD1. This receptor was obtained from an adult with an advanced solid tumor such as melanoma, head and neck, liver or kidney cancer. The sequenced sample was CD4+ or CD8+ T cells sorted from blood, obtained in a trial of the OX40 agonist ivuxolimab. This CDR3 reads CASSLLGTGGIYGYTF. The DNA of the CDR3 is TGTGCCAGCAGTCTGCTTGGGACAGGGGGCATCTATGGCTACACCTTC.